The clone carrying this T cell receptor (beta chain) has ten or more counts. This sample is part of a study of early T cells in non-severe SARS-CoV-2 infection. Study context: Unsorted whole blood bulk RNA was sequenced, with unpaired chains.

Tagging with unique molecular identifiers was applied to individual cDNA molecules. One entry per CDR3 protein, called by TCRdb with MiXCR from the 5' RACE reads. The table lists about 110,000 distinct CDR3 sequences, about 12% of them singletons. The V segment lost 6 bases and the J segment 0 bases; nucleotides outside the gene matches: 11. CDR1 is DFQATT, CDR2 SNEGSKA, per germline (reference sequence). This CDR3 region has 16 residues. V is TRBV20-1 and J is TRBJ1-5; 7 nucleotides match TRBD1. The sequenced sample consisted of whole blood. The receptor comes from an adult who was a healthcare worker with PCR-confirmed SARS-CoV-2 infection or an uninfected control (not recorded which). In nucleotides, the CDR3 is TGCAGTGCGATCAAAGGGGGCTTCGATAGCAATCAGCCCCAGCATTTT. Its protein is CSAIKGGFDSNQPQHF.